Detailed here is one TCR beta chain. In germline, CDR1 is MNHNY, CDR2 SVGAGI (reference sequence). Trimming took 5 bases from V and 1 from J; bases not matched to a gene: 4. This CDR3 is built from 14 residues. The data stem from a study of blood T cell repertoires in COVID-19. Background on the study: There were acute and convalescent COVID-19 samples, and they came from the United States, Italy and Spain. The cDNA or gDNA used as material had been derived from T cells, B-cell-depleted T cells, or PBMCs.

Per the original methods: Researchers report that nucleated cell counts were estimated from reference gene primer amplification. Data came from immunoSEQ multiplex PCR; TCRdb stores just in-frame clones and leaves some out. The DNA was the basis for D and trimming; V, J and clone size are from that table. The data show about 71,000 clones, roughly 87% seen once. The V gene is TRBV6-6, the J gene TRBJ2-7, with 8 bases that match TRBD1. The receptor comes from a woman aged 80 or older with acute or convalescent COVID-19. The material sequenced was peripheral blood. The CDR3, as DNA: TGTGCCAGCAGTAGGGGACAGGATTCCTACGAGCAGTACTTC. It yields the protein CASSRGQDSYEQYF.